This T cell receptor beta chain is drawn from a study of blood T cell repertoires in COVID-19. Germline values: CDR1 DFQATT, CDR2 SNEGSKA (reference sequence). V was cut by 3 bases and J by 8 bases, with 13 bases left in between. The CDR3 sequence is 12 residues long. The table came from immunoSEQ multiplex PCR; TCRdb's copy has only in-frame clones and leaves some out. Of about 61,000 clones in the sample, over 65% are singletons; the top ten hold less than 25%. Input material: peripheral blood. The V and J genes are TRBV20-1 and TRBJ1-2, with a tentative D call TRBD1 (6 bases). This clonotype was obtained from a man at least 80 years old with active or convalescent COVID-19. CDR3 bases: TGCAGTGCTAGTAGGCAGGGGCGCGGCTACACCTTC. It codes for CSASRQGRGYTF.